This T cell receptor (beta chain) came from a study of blood T cell repertoires in COVID-19. Study information: Donors in the United States, Italy and Spain gave samples during acute or convalescent COVID-19. In each case, the material was cDNA or gDNA derived from T cells, B-cell-depleted T cells, or PBMCs.

Only in-frame clones appear in the TCRdb table, and some are missing; sequencing was by immunoSEQ multiplex PCR. The sample holds fewer than 60,000 clones, more than 70% seen once. Trimming took off 8 bases at V and 0 bases at J, with 7 bases between the two ends. The CDR3 sequence is 13 residues long. CDR1 and CDR2 (germline): SNHLY, FYNNEI. The TCR originated in a human donor in a cohort sampled during active COVID-19. The sample taken for sequencing was peripheral blood. V usage is TRBV2 and J usage is TRBJ2-2; D may be TRBD2 (6 bases). This CDR3 reads CASRLANTGELFF. The CDR3 DNA follows: TGTGCCAGCCGACTAGCGAACACCGGGGAGCTGTTTTTT.